The clone carrying this T cell receptor (beta chain) came up a few times. Authors' methods: Estimated nucleated cell counts came from reference gene primer amplification. Generated by immunoSEQ multiplex PCR, the TCRdb table keeps only in-frame clones and is missing some. That table supplies the V and J calls and clone size; D and trimming were determined from the DNA. The top ten hold under 9.5% of the sample, which has some 190,000 clones, around 83% seen once. This sample is drawn from a study of blood T cell repertoires in COVID-19. About the study: The study drew acute and convalescent COVID-19 samples from the United States, Italy and Spain. T cells, B-cell-depleted T cells, or PBMCs supplied cDNA or gDNA.

This CDR3 comprises 14 residues. Trimming left V 6 bases short and J 7 bases short, with 13 bases between. CDR1 and CDR2 from the germline V gene are SNHLY and FYNNEI. This TCR derives from a woman aged 60 to 75 with acute or convalescent COVID-19. The V and J genes are TRBV2 and TRBJ1-6; possibly TRBD1 for D (6 bases). Sequenced sample: peripheral blood. Here the CDR3 reads CASSTATGNSPLHF. The CDR3 nucleotides read TGTGCCAGCAGCACGGCCACAGGGAATTCACCCCTCCACTTT.